The clone carrying this TCR beta chain came up many times. These data are taken from a study of T-cell reconstitution after alpha-beta-depleted transplantation in children. Construction of the TCRbeta library involved unique molecular identifiers. TCRdb reprocessed the PCR reads via MiXCR and lists one record per CDR3 protein. This table has under 35,000 distinct CDR3 sequences, 5% to 7% appearing once. This sequence originates from a male patient younger than 18 who had a stem cell transplant for acute myeloid leukemia, so the T cells may come from the graft donor. The sequences come from PBMCs, mostly from graft donor cells, collected 180 days after TCRalphabeta/CD19-depleted stem cell transplant.

DNA for the CDR3: TGTGCCAGCAGCTTATTTAATCAGGGTCGGACCGAACGGGGCACTGAAGCTTTCTTT. Its protein product is CASSLFNQGRTERGTEAFF. The rearrangement joins TRBV7-2 to TRBJ1-1; D might be TRBD1 (5 bases). The germline gives CDR1 SGHTA, CDR2 FQGNSA. This CDR3 has 19 amino acids. With 2 bases removed from V and 4 bases from J, the gap between germline ends came to 26 bases.